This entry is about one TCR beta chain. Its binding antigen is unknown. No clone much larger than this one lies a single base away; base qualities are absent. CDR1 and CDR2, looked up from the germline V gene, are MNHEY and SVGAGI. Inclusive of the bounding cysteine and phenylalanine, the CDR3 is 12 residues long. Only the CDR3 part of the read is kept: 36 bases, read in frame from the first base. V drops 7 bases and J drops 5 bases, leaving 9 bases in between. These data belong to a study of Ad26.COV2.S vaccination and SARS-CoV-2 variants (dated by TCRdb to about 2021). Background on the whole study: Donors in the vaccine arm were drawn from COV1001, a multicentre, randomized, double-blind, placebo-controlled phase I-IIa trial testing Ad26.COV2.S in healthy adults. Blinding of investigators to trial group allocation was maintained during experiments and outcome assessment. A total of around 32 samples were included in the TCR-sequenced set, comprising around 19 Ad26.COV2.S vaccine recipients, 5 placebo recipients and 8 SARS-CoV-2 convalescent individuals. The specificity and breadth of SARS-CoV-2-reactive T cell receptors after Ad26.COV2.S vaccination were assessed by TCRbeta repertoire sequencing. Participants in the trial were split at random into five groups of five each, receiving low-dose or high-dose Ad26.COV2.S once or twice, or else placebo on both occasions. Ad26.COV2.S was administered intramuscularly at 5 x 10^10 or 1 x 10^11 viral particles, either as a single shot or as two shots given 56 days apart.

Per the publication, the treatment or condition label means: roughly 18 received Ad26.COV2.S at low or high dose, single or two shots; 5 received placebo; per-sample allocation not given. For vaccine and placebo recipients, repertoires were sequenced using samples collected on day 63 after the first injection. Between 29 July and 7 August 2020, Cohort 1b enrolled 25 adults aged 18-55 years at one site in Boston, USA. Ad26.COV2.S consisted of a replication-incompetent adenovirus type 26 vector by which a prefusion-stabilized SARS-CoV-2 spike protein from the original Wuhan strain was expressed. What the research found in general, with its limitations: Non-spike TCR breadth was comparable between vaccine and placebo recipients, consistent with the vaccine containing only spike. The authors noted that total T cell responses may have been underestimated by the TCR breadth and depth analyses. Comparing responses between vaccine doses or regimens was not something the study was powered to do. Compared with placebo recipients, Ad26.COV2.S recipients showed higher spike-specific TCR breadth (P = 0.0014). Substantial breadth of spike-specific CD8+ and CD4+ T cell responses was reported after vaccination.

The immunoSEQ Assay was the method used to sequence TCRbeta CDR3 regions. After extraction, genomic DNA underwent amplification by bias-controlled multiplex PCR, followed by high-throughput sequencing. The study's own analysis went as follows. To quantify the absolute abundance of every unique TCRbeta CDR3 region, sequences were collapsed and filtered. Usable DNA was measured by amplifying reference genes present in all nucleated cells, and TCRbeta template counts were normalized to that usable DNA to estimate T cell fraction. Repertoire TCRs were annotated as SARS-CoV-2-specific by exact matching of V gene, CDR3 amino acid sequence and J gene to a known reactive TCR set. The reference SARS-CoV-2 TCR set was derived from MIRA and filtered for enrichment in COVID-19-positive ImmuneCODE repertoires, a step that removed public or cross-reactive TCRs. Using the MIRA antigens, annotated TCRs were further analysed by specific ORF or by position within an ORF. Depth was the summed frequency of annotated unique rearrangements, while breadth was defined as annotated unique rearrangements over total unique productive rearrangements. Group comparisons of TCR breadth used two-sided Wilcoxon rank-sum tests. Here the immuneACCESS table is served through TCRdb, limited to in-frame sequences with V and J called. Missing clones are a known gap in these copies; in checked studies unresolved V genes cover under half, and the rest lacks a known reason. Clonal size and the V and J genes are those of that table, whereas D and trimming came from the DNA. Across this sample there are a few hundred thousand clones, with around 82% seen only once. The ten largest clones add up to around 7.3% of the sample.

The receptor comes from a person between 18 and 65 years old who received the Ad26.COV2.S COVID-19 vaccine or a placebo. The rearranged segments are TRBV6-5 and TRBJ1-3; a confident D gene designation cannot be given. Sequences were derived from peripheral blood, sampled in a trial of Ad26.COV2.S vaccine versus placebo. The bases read TGTGCCAGCAAGACGTCTAGAAACACCATATATTTT. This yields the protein CASKTSRNTIYF.